The sequence of this T cell receptor (beta chain) was determined in a study of control samples from healthy donors and cancer patients (dated by TCRdb to 2019 to 2021). The germline V gene specifies SNHLY as CDR1 and FYNNEI as CDR2. After removal of 4 bases from V and 9 bases from J, the junction retains 3 bases not matched to a gene. The CDR3 runs 13 amino acids, cysteine and phenylalanine included. The CDR3 DNA has 39 bases and is translated from base 1. As concerns this clone: Its antigen is still unknown. Nothing much larger sits one base from this clone, and base qualities are not available.

The receptor library was made with the immunoSEQ multiplex PCR assay. TCRdb holds this immuneACCESS table with in-frame rearrangements only. Some clones are missing; in checked studies, unresolved V genes explain under half, and the rest has no known cause. This sample comprises 25,000 to 30,000 clones, 85% of them detected only once. Of the sample, roughly 6.3% is held by the ten largest clones. The clonotype originates from an older woman with head and neck cancer. Material: PBMCs. This receptor chain uses TRBV2 and TRBJ1-6, with 7 central nucleotides matching TRBD1. The sequenced DNA is TGTGCCAGCAGTGGACAGGGCGGTTCACCCCTCCACTTT. It codes for CASSGQGGSPLHF.